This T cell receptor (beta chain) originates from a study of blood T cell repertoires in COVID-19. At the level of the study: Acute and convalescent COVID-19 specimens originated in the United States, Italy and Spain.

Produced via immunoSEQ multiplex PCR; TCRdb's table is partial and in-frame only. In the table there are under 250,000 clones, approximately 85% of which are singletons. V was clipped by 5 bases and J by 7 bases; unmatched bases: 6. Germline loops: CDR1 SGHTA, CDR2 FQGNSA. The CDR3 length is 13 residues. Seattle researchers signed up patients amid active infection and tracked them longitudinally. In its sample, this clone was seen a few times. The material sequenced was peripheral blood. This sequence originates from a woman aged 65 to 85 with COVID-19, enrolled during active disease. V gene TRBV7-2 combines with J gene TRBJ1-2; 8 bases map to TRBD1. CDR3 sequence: CASSLQGVPGYTF. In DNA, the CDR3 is TGTGCCAGCAGCCTACAGGGGGTGCCTGGCTACACCTTC.